Described below is a single T cell receptor (beta chain) sequence and its context. Its specificity is not known. This entry comes from a study of siplizumab effects on memory and regulatory T cells. Study-level points and caveats: The alloreactive clones that mapped to unstimulated subsets made up only a minor fraction. Apparently key alloresponse contributors, naive T cells also seemed more diverse than memory cells.

This CDR3 region has 15 residues. V was pared by 3 bases and J by 5 bases, with 15 bases between. Only in-frame clones appear in the TCRdb table, and some are missing; sequencing was by immunoSEQ multiplex PCR. The sample has around 97,000 clones, about 93% seen once. The sample taken for sequencing was non-Treg CD4+ T cells sorted from blood. V usage is TRBV5-7 and J usage is TRBJ1-5; no definite D call. TRBV5-7 is flagged as an ORF with uncertain function. The TCR sequence derives from a human donor in good health. CDR3 sequence (DNA): TGTGCCAGCAGCTCACGGGCTCCGACCCATCAGCCCCAGCATTTT. Protein sequence: CASSSRAPTHQPQHF.